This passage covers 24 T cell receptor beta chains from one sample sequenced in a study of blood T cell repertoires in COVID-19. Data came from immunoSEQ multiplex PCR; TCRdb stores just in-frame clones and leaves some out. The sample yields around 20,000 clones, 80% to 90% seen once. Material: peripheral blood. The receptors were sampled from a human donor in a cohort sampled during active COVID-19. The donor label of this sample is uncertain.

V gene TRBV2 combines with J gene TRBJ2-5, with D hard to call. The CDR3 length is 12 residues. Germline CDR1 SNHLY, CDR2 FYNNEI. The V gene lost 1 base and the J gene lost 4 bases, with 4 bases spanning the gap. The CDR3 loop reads CASSEDGETQYF. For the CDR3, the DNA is TGTGCCAGCAGTGAAGACGGAGAGACCCAGTACTTC.

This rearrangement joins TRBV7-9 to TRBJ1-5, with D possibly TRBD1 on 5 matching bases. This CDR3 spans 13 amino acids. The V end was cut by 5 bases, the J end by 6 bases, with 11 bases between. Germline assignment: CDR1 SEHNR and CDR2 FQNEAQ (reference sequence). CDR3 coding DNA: TGTGCCAGCAGCCCCGGGGGTGGTCAGCCCCAGCATTTT. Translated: CASSPGGGQPQHF.

The CDR3 nucleotides are TGCAGCGTTGTTGGGGCCCATGGCTACACCTTC. Translated: CSVVGAHGYTF. The rearrangement uses TRBV29-1 and TRBJ1-2; maybe TRBD1 (5 bases). With 4 bases removed from V and 6 bases from J, the gap between germline ends came to 9 bases. The CDR3 is 11 residues long. CDR1 and CDR2 (germline): SQVTM, ANQGSEA.

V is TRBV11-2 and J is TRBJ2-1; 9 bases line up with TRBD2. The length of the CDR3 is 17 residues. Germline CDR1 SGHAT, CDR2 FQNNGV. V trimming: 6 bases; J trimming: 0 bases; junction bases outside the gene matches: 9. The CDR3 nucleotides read TGTGCCAGCAGGACAGGGCTAGCGGGGAGCTCCTACAATGAGCAGTTCTTC. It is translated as CASRTGLAGSSYNEQFF.

CDR3 loop: CASSPGRYEQYF. CDR3 coding DNA: TGTGCCAGTAGTCCGGGTCGATACGAGCAGTACTTC. The rearrangement uses TRBV19 and TRBJ2-7; D uncertain. Trimming removed 5 bases at V and 4 bases at J, with 9 bases between. Germline CDR1 LNHDA, CDR2 SQIVND (reference sequence). This CDR3 spans 12 amino acids.

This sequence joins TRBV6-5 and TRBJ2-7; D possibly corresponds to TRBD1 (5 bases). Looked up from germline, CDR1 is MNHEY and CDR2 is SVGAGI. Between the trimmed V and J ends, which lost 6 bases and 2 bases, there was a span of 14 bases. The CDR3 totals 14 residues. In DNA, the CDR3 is TGTGCCAGCAGATCTCAACAGGAGACCTACGAGCAGTACTTC. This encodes CASRSQQETYEQYF.

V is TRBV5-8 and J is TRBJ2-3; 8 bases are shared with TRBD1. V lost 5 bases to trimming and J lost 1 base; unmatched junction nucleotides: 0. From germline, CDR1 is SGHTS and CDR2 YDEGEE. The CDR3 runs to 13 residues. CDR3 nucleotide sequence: TGTGCCAGCAGGGGACAGGGCACAGATACGCAGTATTTT. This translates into CASRGQGTDTQYF. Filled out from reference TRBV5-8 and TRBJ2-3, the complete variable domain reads EAGVTQSPTHLIKTRGQQATLRCSPISGHTSVYWYQQALGLGLQFLLWYDEGEERNRGNFPPRFSGRQFPNYSSELNVNALELEDSALYLCASRGQGTDTQYFGPGTRLTVL.

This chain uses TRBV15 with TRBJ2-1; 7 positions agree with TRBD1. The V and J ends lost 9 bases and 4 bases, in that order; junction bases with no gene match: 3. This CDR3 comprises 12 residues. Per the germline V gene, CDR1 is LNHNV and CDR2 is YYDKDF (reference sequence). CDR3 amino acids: CATGGRYNEQFF. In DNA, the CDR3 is TGTGCCACAGGGGGCCGATACAATGAGCAGTTCTTC.

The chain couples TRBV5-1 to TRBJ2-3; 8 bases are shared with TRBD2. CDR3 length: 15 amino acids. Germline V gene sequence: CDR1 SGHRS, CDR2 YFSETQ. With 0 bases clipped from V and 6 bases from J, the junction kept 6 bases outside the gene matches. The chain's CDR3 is CASSLAGGPPDTQYF. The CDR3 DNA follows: TGCGCCAGCAGCTTGGCGGGAGGGCCTCCCGATACGCAGTATTTT.

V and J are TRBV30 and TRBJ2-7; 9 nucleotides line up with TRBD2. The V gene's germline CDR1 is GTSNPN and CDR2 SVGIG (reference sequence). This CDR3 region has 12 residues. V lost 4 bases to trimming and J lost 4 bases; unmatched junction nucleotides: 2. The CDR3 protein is CAWTSGEYEQYF. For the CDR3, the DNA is TGTGCCTGGACTAGCGGGGAGTACGAGCAGTACTTC.

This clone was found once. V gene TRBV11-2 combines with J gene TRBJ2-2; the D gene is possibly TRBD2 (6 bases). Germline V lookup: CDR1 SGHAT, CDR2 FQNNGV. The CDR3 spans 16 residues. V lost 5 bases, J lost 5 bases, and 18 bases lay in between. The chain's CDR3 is CASSLRGRWGTGELFF. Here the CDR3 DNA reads TGTGCCAGCAGCCTACGGGGGAGATGGGGGACCGGGGAGCTGTTTTTT. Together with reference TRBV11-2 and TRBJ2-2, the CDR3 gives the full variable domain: EAGVAQSPRYKIIEKRQSVAFWCNPISGHATLYWYQQILGQGPKLLIQFQNNGVVDDSQLPKDRFSAERLKGVDSTLKIQPAKLEDSAVYLCASSLRGRWGTGELFFGEGSRLTVL.

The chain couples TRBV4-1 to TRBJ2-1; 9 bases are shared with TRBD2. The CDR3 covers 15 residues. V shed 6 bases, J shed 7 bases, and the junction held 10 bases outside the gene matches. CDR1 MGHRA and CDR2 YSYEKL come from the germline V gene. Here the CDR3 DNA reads TGCGCCAGCAGGGAATTAGCGGGAGTTGGTAATGAGCAGTTCTTC. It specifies CASRELAGVGNEQFF.

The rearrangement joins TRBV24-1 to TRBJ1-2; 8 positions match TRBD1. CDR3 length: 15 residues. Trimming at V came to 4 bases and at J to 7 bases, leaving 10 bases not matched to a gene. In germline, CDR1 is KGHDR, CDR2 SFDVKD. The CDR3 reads CATSDPRTGSSGYTF. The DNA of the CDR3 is TGTGCCACCAGTGACCCCAGGACAGGGTCGAGTGGCTACACCTTC.

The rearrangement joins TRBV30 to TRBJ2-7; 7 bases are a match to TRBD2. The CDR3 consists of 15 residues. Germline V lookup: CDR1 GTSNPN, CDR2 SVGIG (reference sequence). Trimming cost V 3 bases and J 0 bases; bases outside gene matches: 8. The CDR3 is CAWRTGGSSSYEQYF. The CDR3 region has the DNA TGTGCCTGGAGGACGGGAGGCTCCAGCTCCTACGAGCAGTACTTC.

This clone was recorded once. CDR3 sequence (DNA): TGTGCCAGCAGGGCTCTTTCTAATGAAAAACTGTTTTTT. Amino acid sequence: CASRALSNEKLFF. J is TRBJ1-4 and V is TRBV27, with no clear D. The V and J ends lost 6 bases and 3 bases respectively, with 8 bases between them. From germline, CDR1 is MNHEY and CDR2 SMNVEV (reference sequence). This CDR3 spans 13 amino acids.

The chain's CDR3 is CASSTLAGSNEQFF. In nucleotides, the CDR3 is TGTGCCAGCAGTACTCTAGCGGGTAGCAATGAGCAGTTCTTC. The chain employs TRBV6-2 or TRBV6-3 and TRBJ2-1, with 8 bases identical to TRBD2. This CDR3 is built from 14 residues. Per germline, CDR1 MNHEY and CDR2 SVGEGT. V shed 5 bases and J 6 bases; nucleotides not matched to a gene: 6.

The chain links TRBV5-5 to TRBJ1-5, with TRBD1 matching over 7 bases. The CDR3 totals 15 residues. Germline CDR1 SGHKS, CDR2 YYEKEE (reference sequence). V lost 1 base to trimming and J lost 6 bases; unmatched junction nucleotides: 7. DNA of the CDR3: TGTGCCAGCAGCTTGCTGGCAGGGGGTGGTCAGCCCCAGCATTTT. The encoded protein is CASSLLAGGGQPQHF.

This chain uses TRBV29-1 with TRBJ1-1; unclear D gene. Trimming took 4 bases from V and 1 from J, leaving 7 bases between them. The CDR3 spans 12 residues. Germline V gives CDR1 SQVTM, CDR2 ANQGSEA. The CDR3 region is CSVAKQNTEAFF. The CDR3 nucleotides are TGCAGCGTTGCGAAGCAGAACACTGAAGCTTTCTTT.

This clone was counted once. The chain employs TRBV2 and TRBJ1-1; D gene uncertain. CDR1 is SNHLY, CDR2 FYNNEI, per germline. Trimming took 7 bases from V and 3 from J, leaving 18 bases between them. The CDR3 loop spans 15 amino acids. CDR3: CASIIVGFGDTEAFF. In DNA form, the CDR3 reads TGTGCCAGCATCATCGTGGGATTCGGGGACACTGAAGCTTTCTTT.

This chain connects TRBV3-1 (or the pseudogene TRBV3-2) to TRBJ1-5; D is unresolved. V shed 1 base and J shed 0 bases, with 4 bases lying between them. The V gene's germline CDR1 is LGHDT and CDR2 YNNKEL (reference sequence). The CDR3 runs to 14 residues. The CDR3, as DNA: TGTGCCAGCAGCCAAGGGGCTAGCAATCAGCCCCAGCATTTT. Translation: CASSQGASNQPQHF.

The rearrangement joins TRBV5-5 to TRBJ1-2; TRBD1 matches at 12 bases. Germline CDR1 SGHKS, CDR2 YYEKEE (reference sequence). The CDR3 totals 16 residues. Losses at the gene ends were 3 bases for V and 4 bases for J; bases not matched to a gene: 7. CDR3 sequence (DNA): TGTGCCAGCAGCTCTTGGGACAGGGGGCTTGGCTATGGCTACACCTTC. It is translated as CASSSWDRGLGYGYTF.

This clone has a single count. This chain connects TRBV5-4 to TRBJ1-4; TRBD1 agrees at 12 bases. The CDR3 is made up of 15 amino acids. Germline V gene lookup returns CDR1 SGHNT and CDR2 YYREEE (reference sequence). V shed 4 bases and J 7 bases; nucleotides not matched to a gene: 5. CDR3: CASSGGQGASEKLFF. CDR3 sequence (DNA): TGTGCCAGCAGCGGGGGACAGGGGGCTTCTGAAAAACTGTTTTTT.

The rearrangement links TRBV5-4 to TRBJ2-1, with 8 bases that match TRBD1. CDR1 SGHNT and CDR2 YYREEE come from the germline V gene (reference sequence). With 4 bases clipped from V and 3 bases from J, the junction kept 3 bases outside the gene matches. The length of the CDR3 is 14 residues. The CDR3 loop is CASSRGQDYNEQFF. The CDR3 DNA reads TGTGCCAGCAGCAGGGGACAGGACTACAATGAGCAGTTCTTC.

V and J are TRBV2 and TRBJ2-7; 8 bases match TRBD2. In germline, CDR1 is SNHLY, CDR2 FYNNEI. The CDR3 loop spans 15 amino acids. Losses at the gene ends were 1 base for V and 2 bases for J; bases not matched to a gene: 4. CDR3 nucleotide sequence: TGTGCCAGCAGTGAAGTTTACGGGAGGGCCTACGAGCAGTACTTC. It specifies CASSEVYGRAYEQYF.